The table lists the clone carrying this T cell receptor (beta chain) with many counts. Its target is not known. Sample-barcoded 5' priming and a J-beta primer mix drove a second PCR of roughly 7 to 11 cycles. MiXCR was run by TCRdb on the 5' RACE reads, yielding one entry per CDR3 protein. The sample lists approximately 490,000 distinct CDR3 sequences; 20% to 30% were seen once. The data were obtained in a study of blood T cells in healthy people across ages. Study outcomes and limitations: Naive and antigen-experienced cells could not be conclusively compared, given unsorted PBMCs. Roughly linearly, TCR beta diversity per million T cells fell as age increased. It was the long-lived donors that had more naive CD4+ cells and higher diversity than aged donors.

Another study also made use of these data, one on T cells of mothers and their children. According to that study: A few healthy Caucasian mothers gave samples, and so did their six children.

Material for sequencing was blood. The sequence derives from a boy younger than 18 in good health.

CDR3 nucleotides: TGTGCCAGCAGCCCCCGAGTAGCGGGAGAAGCTGGGGCCAACGTCCTGACTTTC. Its translation: CASSPRVAGEAGANVLTF. The chain uses TRBV7-9 and TRBJ2-6; 9 positions match TRBD2. With 5 bases clipped from V and 2 bases from J, the junction kept 10 bases outside the gene matches. This CDR3 region has 18 residues. Germline V CDR1 and CDR2: SEHNR, FQNEAQ (reference sequence).